This T cell receptor beta chain was recorded in a study of blood T cell repertoires in COVID-19 (dated by TCRdb to the early 2020s). Regarding the complete study: Samples covering the acute and convalescent phases of COVID-19 were provided by collaborators in the United States, Italy and Spain. The repertoires were made available in a free public database intended to serve as a resource for research on the immune response to SARS-CoV-2. Subjects who had been exposed to COVID-19, were actively infected with it, or had recovered from it provided the deeply sampled blood TCRbeta repertoires that made up the dataset. The prospective study material was composed of cDNA or gDNA derived from T cells, B-cell-depleted T cells, or PBMCs. The samples were drawn from the first 160 participants of the ongoing ImmuneRACE study and from some 1,300 subjects provided by 6 global collaborators. A de-identified subject ID, COVID-19 status, age in years and sex were almost always included in the sample metadata. Where available, HLA class I and class II types were obtained from metadata supplied by the sample provider rather than from assay-based typing. Paper-wide results and their limitations: The quantity of clinical and demographic metadata differed by source and by participant and was supplied without curation.

TCRbeta CDR3 regions were amplified from genomic DNA using the immunoSEQ Assay, a bias-controlled multiplex PCR. As for the original processing: Within the assay, amplification of reference gene primers was used to estimate how many nucleated cells each sample contained. Sequence reads were collapsed and filtered to measure the absolute abundance of every unique TCRbeta CDR3 rearrangement. For each sample, productive Simpson clonality was calculated as the square root of Simpson's diversity index across productive rearrangements. TCRdb carries this immuneACCESS record with in-frame sequences only. Its versions omit some clonotypes, under half of them owing to an unresolved V gene in the studies checked, with the rest unexplained. That table supplies the V and J calls and clone size; D and trimming were determined from the DNA. This sample comprises more than 350,000 clones, roughly 90% of them detected only once. 3% of the sample is taken by the ten largest.

The CDR3 sequence holds 14 residues, the cysteine and phenylalanine included. Only the CDR3 part of the read is kept: 42 bases, read in frame from the first base. CDR1 SGDLS and CDR2 YYNGEE were looked up in the germline V gene. Trimming costs V 4 bases and J 1 base, and their ends lie 11 bases apart. Note on this clone: Its antigen target is currently unknown. Per-base qualities were not stored, and no clone one base away is much larger.

In Seattle, one collaborating source enrolled patients while the infection was active and tracked those patients longitudinally over the course of disease. Collaborating institutions collected whole blood in K2EDTA tubes following their own protocols. Collaborator samples were shipped for TCRbeta analysis as frozen whole blood, isolated PBMCs, or DNA extracted from either sample type. In this chain, TRBV9 is recombined with TRBJ1-1, with the D gene not clear enough to name. The sequence derives from a woman aged 25 to 39 with COVID-19, enrolled during active disease. Material: peripheral blood. The nucleotide sequence is given as TGTGCCAGCAGCTTACGGGCGGGGAACACTGAAGCTTTCTTT. The resulting protein is CASSLRAGNTEAFF.